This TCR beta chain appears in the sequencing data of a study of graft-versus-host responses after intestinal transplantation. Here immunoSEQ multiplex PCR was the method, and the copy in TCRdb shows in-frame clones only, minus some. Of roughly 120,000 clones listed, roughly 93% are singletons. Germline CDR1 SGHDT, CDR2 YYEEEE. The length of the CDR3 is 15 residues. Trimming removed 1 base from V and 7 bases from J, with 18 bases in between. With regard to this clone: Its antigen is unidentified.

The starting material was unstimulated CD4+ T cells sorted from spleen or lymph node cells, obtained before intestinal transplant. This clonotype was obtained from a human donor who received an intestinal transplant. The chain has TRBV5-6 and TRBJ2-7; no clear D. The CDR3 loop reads CASSLYDLMTGEQYF. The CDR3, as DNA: TGTGCCAGCAGCTTGTATGATCTAATGACGGGTGAGCAGTACTTC.